The clone carrying this TCR beta chain was observed a few times. As yet, its antigen is unknown. The sample belongs to a study of beta chain features in type 1 diabetes. Study-level points and caveats: The VDJ junctions of type 1 diabetes patients carried fewer insertions and more deletions.

The CDR3 loop spans 15 amino acids. After removal of 2 bases from V and 3 bases from J, the junction contained 4 bases not matched to a gene. The V gene's germline CDR1 is MGHRA and CDR2 YSYEKL. The authors reverse transcribed all of the isolated RNA, so sequencing captured expressed TCRB transcripts. Data came from immunoSEQ multiplex PCR; TCRdb stores just in-frame clones and leaves some out. The profile shows some 900,000 clones, under 20% of them singletons. The source is a young woman in good health. The genes are TRBV4-1 and TRBJ1-5; 7 bases are a match to TRBD1. Specimen: naive CD4+ T cells from blood. The CDR3 is CASSQSGTVNQPQHF. The CDR3, as DNA: TGCGCCAGCAGCCAATCCGGGACAGTCAATCAGCCCCAGCATTTT.